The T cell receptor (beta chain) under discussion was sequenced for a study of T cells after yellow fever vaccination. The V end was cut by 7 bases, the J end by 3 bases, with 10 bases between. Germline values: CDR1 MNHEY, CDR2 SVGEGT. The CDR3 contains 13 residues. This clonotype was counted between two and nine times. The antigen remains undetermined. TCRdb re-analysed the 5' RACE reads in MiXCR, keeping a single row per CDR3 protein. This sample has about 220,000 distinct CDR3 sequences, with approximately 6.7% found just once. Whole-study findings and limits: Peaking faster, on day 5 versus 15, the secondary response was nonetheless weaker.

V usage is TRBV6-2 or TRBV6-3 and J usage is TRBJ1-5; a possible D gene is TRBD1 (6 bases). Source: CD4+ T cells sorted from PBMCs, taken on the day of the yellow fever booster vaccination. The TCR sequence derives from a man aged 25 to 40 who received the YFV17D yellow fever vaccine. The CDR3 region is CASTGTLNQPQHF. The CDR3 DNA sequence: TGTGCCAGCACCGGGACACTCAATCAGCCCCAGCATTTT.